This TCR beta chain was recorded in a study of shared clonotypes between healthy human individuals. The study's findings and limits: Enrolling few donors narrowed the genetic and exposure-history diversity that was represented. Richness estimates generally favored naive over memory subsets. Between several donors, naive CD4 clonotypes were shared at a level of about 5%.

Trimming took off 6 bases at V and 6 bases at J, with 18 bases between the two ends. Germline values: CDR1 SNHLY, CDR2 FYNNEI. The CDR3 consists of 15 residues. Regarding this clone: Its antigen is as yet unknown.

Per the study methods: Junction-only sequences without quality scores came from ImmunoSEQ, so filtering differed. The repertoire was sequenced with immunoSEQ multiplex PCR; TCRdb's copy has only in-frame clones and lacks some. V and J calls and clone size are as listed in that table; D and trimming were resolved from the DNA. The sample holds about 2.3 million clones, more than 80% seen once. Sequencing was performed on naive CD4+ T cells from PBMCs. The subset here: CD45RA+ positively selected. The gene calls are TRBV2 and TRBJ1-5; D remains unclear. The TCR originated in a man younger than 30 in good health. Some clones in this sample may be carry-over from other donors' samples. The CDR3 nucleotides are TGTGCCAGCAGCAAAGGTGAGGGATCGGCTCAGCCCCAGCATTTT. Amino acid sequence: CASSKGEGSAQPQHF.